A selection of T cell receptor beta chains follows, all from one sample in a study of cytomegalovirus exposure and HLA in healthy donors. Some clones are missing from TCRdb's copy, which holds only in-frame ones; the method was immunoSEQ multiplex PCR. The repertoire consists of roughly 180,000 clones, with roughly 85% occurring once and the leading ten covering 1.3%. Specimen: PBMCs. The source is a man under 40 in good health and CMV-seronegative. CDR3s include the opening cysteine and the closing phenylalanine or tryptophan. A D gene is named only where the DNA matches it firmly. Part of the rows lack a size; the others show once, few, many or a class for expanded clones.

V gene	clone size	J gene	D gene	CDR3 protein	CDR3 DNA
TRBV15	-	TRBJ2-5	-	CATSLGPSGRQETQYF	TGTGCCACCAGCTTAGGACCGAGCGGGCGGCAAGAGACCCAGTACTTC
TRBV7-2	-	TRBJ2-1	TRBD1	CASSDPGTGKNEQFF	TGTGCCAGCAGCGACCCCGGGACAGGGAAAAATGAGCAGTTCTTC
TRBV2	once	TRBJ2-1	TRBD2	CARQWVPTSGVYNEQFF	TGTGCCAGGCAGTGGGTCCCGACTAGCGGGGTTTACAATGAGCAGTTCTTC
TRBV7-2	-	TRBJ1-1	TRBD1	CASSPRTGGSNTEAFF	TGTGCCAGCAGCCCTCGGACAGGGGGCAGCAACACTGAAGCTTTCTTT
TRBV9	-	TRBJ2-3	TRBD2	CASRSGIGTDTQYF	TGTGCCAGCAGAAGCGGGATCGGCACAGATACGCAGTATTTT
TRBV6-5	-	TRBJ2-1	TRBD1	CASSAGQDLNEQFF	TGTGCCAGCTCTGCAGGACAGGACCTTAATGAGCAGTTCTTC
TRBV4-3	-	TRBJ1-1	-	CASSRRRDTEAFF	TGCGCCAGCAGCCGAAGGAGGGACACTGAAGCTTTCTTT
TRBV6-7	-	TRBJ1-5	-	CASRTSRRSNQPQHF	TGTGCCAGCAGAACATCACGGAGGAGCAATCAGCCCCAGCATTTT
TRBV2	-	TRBJ2-1	-	CASTRDRGEQFF	TGTGCTTCCACAAGAGACCGGGGGGAGCAGTTCTTC
TRBV11-2	few	TRBJ2-1	TRBD2	CASRVQGGLAGLLF	TGTGCCAGCAGAGTACAGGGGGGACTAGCGGGCCTACTCTTC
TRBV7-8	-	TRBJ2-3	-	CASSSDWRGLDTQYF	TGTGCCAGCAGCTCCGACTGGCGGGGTTTGGATACGCAGTATTTT
TRBV7-2	-	TRBJ2-3	-	CASSSRDPQDTQYF	TGTGCCAGCAGCTCGCGGGACCCTCAGGATACGCAGTATTTT
TRBV6-5	-	TRBJ1-5	-	CASSVGRGVNQPQHF	TGTGCCAGCAGCGTAGGACGGGGGGTCAATCAGCCCCAGCATTTT
TRBV5-6	-	TRBJ2-7	TRBD2	CASSLAGLAGLDEQYF	TGTGCCAGCAGCTTGGCGGGGCTAGCGGGTTTGGACGAGCAGTACTTC
TRBV5-5	-	TRBJ1-4	TRBD1	CASSLGTGGEKLFF	TGTGCCAGCAGCTTGGGGACAGGGGGGGAAAAACTGTTTTTT
TRBV5-1	-	TRBJ1-1	-	CASSQTDTEAFF	TGCGCCAGCAGCCAGACAGACACTGAAGCTTTCTTT
TRBV2	-	TRBJ1-1	TRBD1	CASRPGQGNTEAFF	TGTGCCAGCAGGCCCGGACAGGGGAACACTGAAGCTTTCTTT
TRBV11-2	-	TRBJ2-3	-	CASSLGGDTQYF	TGTGCCAGCAGCTTAGGAGGAGATACGCAGTATTTT
TRBV27	-	TRBJ2-7	-	CASSQGGNPYEQYF	TGTGCCAGCAGCCAAGGAGGGAACCCCTACGAGCAGTACTTC
TRBV6-5	-	TRBJ1-2	-	CASGLDSSRYGYTF	TGTGCCAGCGGTCTAGACAGTTCGAGATATGGCTACACCTTC
TRBV6-6	-	TRBJ1-1	-	CASSYFPGANTEAFF	TGTGCCAGCAGTTACTTCCCAGGGGCGAACACTGAAGCTTTCTTT
TRBV7-9	-	TRBJ1-1	-	CASSLLSTGAFF	TGTGCCAGCAGCTTACTATCCACGGGTGCTTTCTTT
TRBV5-5	-	TRBJ2-3	-	CASSFGLFGTDTQYF	TGTGCCAGCAGTTTCGGACTGTTCGGCACAGATACGCAGTATTTT
TRBV11-1	-	TRBJ2-3	TRBD2	CASTRGTTSGAPEDTQYF	TGTGCCAGCACCCGTGGGACAACTAGCGGGGCCCCCGAGGATACGCAGTATTTT
TRBV4-2	-	TRBJ2-1	-	CASSLDWAGEQFF	TGTGCCAGCAGCCTTGACTGGGCGGGTGAGCAGTTCTTC